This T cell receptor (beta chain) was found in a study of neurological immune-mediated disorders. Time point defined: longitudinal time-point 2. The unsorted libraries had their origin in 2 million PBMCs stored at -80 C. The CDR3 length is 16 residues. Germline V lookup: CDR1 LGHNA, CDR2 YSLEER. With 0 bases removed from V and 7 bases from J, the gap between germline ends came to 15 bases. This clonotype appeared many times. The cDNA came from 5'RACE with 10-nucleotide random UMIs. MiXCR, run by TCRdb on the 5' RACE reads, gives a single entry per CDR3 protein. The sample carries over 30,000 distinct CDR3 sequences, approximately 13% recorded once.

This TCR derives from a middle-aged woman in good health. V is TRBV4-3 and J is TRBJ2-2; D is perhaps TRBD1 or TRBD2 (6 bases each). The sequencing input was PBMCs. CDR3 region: CASSQDLGGLDGELFF. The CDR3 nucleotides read TGCGCCAGCAGCCAAGATTTAGGGGGGCTCGACGGGGAGCTGTTTTTT.